These 30 T cell receptor beta chains were all obtained from the same sample, sequenced in a study of blood T cell repertoires in COVID-19. Measured with immunoSEQ multiplex PCR; TCRdb has only the in-frame clones, and not every one. The sample consists of 150,000 to 200,000 clones, 86% of them appearing once. Material: peripheral blood. All receptors come from a woman in her 70s with acute or convalescent COVID-19.

The chain carries TRBV10-3 and TRBJ1-4, with 9 bases identical to TRBD1. CDR3 length equals 15 residues. Germline CDR1 and CDR2: ENHRY and SYGVKD. V dropped 10 bases and J dropped 2; count of bases not matched to a gene: 8. CDR3 coding DNA: TGTGCCAGCCAACAGGGGGCCGGGACTAATGAAAAACTGTTTTTT. Encoded protein: CASQQGAGTNEKLFF.

J is TRBJ2-1 and V is TRBV7-9; 11 positions match TRBD2. There are 16 residues in the CDR3. With 7 bases clipped from V and 0 bases from J, the junction kept 5 bases outside the gene matches. CDR1 and CDR2 (germline): SEHNR, FQNEAQ (reference sequence). The CDR3 DNA sequence: TGTGCCAGCACCCCCACTAGCGGGAGCTCCTACAATGAGCAGTTCTTC. Its protein is CASTPTSGSSYNEQFF.

This clone occurred a few times. The genes are TRBV5-6 and TRBJ2-7, with a possible D match to TRBD2 (6 bases). The V end was cut by 4 bases, the J end by 5 bases, with 22 bases between. CDR3 length: 16 amino acids. CDR1 and CDR2 (germline): SGHDT, YYEEEE. The CDR3 is CASSTLGGGFVHEQYF. In nucleotides, the CDR3 is TGTGCCAGCAGCACTCTCGGGGGAGGATTTGTACACGAGCAGTACTTC.

V and J are TRBV7-9 and TRBJ1-1; tentatively, D is TRBD1 (6 bases). The CDR3 is 13 amino acids. The V gene lost 5 bases and the J gene lost 5 bases, with 12 bases spanning the gap. The V gene's germline CDR1 is SEHNR and CDR2 FQNEAQ (reference sequence). The CDR3 coding sequence is TGTGCCAGCAGCCCAAATACAGGGACTGAAGCTTTCTTT. This translates into CASSPNTGTEAFF.

The chain combines TRBV6-4 with TRBJ2-3, with TRBD2 matching 10 bases. The germline CDR1 and CDR2 sequences are MRHNA and SNTAGT. This CDR3 is 16 amino acids long. V lost 3 bases and J lost 5; bases outside the gene matches: 8. The DNA for the CDR3 is TGTGCCAGCAGTGAACGAGCGGGGGGGTCCCAAGATACGCAGTATTTT. Translating it yields CASSERAGGSQDTQYF.

To note about this clone: The same CDR3 can be traced to other DNA sequences in this sample. The genes are TRBV27 and TRBJ1-5; D is possibly TRBD1 (5 bases). Germline V lookup: CDR1 MNHEY, CDR2 SMNVEV (reference sequence). There are 14 residues in the CDR3. Trimming took 6 bases from V and 3 from J, leaving 12 bases between them. CDR3 region: CASSRDRYNQPQHF. The CDR3 DNA follows: TGTGCCAGCAGCCGAGACAGATACAATCAGCCCCAGCATTTT.

V is TRBV4-2 and J is TRBJ2-7, with D tentatively TRBD1 (6 bases). Trimming took off 4 bases at V and 3 bases at J, with 19 bases between the two ends. The germline V gene encodes CDR1 LGHNA and CDR2 YNFKEQ. The CDR3 covers 16 residues. The CDR3 region is CASSPNYRDMGYEQYF. CDR3 nucleotide sequence: TGTGCCAGCAGCCCAAATTACCGGGACATGGGCTACGAGCAGTACTTC.

The chain links TRBV21-1 to TRBJ1-6; the table's D call TRBD1 went unverified against the DNA. TRBV21-1 is given as a pseudogene. The CDR3 contains 18 residues. This chain's CDR3 is CASSKRFRQLSNNSPLHF. As DNA, the CDR3 is TGTGCCAGCAGCAAAAGGTTTAGACAGCTATCCAATAATTCACCCCTCCACTTT.

The chain joins TRBV7-2 to TRBJ2-1, with D possibly matching TRBD1 (6 bases). V was clipped by 5 bases and J by 4 bases, with 15 bases between them. The CDR3 runs to 15 residues. Germline CDR1 SGHTA, CDR2 FQGNSA. DNA of the CDR3: TGTGCCAGCAGCGGGGGCAGCCTTATATACAATGAGCAGTTCTTC. Translating gives CASSGGSLIYNEQFF.

The gene calls are TRBV19 and TRBJ1-5; unclear D gene. V was clipped by 8 bases and J by 0 bases, with 8 bases between them. CDR3 size: 13 residues. The germline gives CDR1 LNHDA, CDR2 SQIVND (reference sequence). The CDR3 region is CASRGISNQPQHF. In DNA, the CDR3 is TGTGCCAGTCGCGGGATTAGCAATCAGCCCCAGCATTTT.

The rearrangement joins TRBV6-2 or TRBV6-3 to TRBJ1-6; D ambiguous. Germline lookup yields CDR1 MNHEY and CDR2 SVGEGT. Between the trimmed V and J ends, which lost 4 bases and 6 bases, there was a span of 19 bases. The CDR3 runs to 17 residues. CDR3 region: CASSSSPRTGINSPLHF. Here the CDR3 DNA reads TGTGCCAGCAGTTCATCCCCCCGGACGGGGATTAATTCACCCCTCCACTTT.

The chain couples TRBV9 to TRBJ1-1; weak D call: TRBD1 (6 bases). CDR1 is SGDLS, CDR2 YYNGEE, per germline. The V end lost 4 bases, the J end lost 4 bases, and 14 bases lay between the germline ends. The CDR3 is 14 residues long. DNA for the CDR3: TGTGCCAGCAGCACCGGGACATTGGGCACTGAAGCTTTCTTT. Its protein is CASSTGTLGTEAFF. Full variable domain (remainder filled in from reference TRBV9 and TRBJ1-1): DSGVTQTPKHLITATGQRVTLRCSPRSGDLSVYWYQQSLDQGLQFLIQYYNGEERAKGNILERFSAQQFPDLHSELNLSSLELGDSALYFCASSTGTLGTEAFFGQGTRLTVV.

This chain connects TRBV28 to TRBJ2-7, with 7 nucleotides matching TRBD2. Germline CDR1 reads MDHEN; CDR2 reads SYDVKM. The CDR3 is 14 amino acids. The V segment lost 5 bases and the J segment 3 bases; nucleotides outside the gene matches: 7. As DNA, the CDR3 is TGTGCCAGCAGTCGGGGATCTAGCGGCTACGAGCAGTACTTC. Its translation is CASSRGSSGYEQYF.

The chain joins TRBV18 to TRBJ1-3; TRBD1 might be the D (5 bases). The CDR3 is made up of 14 amino acids. V lost 5 bases and J lost 0, with 8 bases in between. Germline V gives CDR1 KGHSH, CDR2 LQKENI. The CDR3 DNA sequence: TGTGCCAGCTCAGTACAGGACTCTGGAAACACCATATATTTT. It translates to CASSVQDSGNTIYF. The full variable domain, completed using reference TRBV18 and TRBJ1-3, is NAGVMQNPRHLVRRRGQEARLRCSPMKGHSHVYWYRQLPEEGLKFMVYLQKENIIDESGMPKERFSAEFPKEGPSILRIQQVVRGDSAAYFCASSVQDSGNTIYFGEGSWLTVV.

CDR3 DNA: TGTGCCAGCAGCAAAGTCCCTCAGGGGCGTAGGGGAAACACCATATATTTT. Residues: CASSKVPQGRRGNTIYF. V and J are TRBV28 and TRBJ1-3; the D gene is possibly TRBD1 (6 bases). Trimming took 6 bases from V and 4 from J, leaving 22 bases between them. The germline gives CDR1 MDHEN, CDR2 SYDVKM. The CDR3 extends over 17 amino acids.

The V gene is TRBV5-1, the J gene TRBJ1-5, with D maybe TRBD1 (6 bases). Germline V lookup: CDR1 SGHRS, CDR2 YFSETQ. Trimming stripped 4 bases from V and 1 base from J, with 12 bases between. CDR3 length: 15 amino acids. CDR3 DNA sequence: TGCGCCAGCAGCGTGGGGACATCGAGCAATCAGCCCCAGCATTTT. This translates into CASSVGTSSNQPQHF.

This clone was counted only a few times. This chain connects TRBV7-2 to TRBJ1-6; D is undetermined. This CDR3 has 16 residues. Per germline, CDR1 SGHTA and CDR2 FQGNSA. Trimming left V 5 bases short and J 5 bases short, with 16 bases between. CDR3 sequence (DNA): TGTGCCAGCAGCCCCACCCCACAGCTAAATAATTCACCCCTCCACTTT. Amino acid sequence: CASSPTPQLNNSPLHF.

This clone has just one count. The chain recombines TRBV28 with TRBJ2-1, with 8 positions matching TRBD2. V trimming: 8 bases; J trimming: 6 bases; junction bases outside the gene matches: 0. CDR1 is MDHEN and CDR2 is SYDVKM in the germline V gene. The CDR3 is 11 residues long. Written as DNA, the CDR3 is TGTGCCAGCGGACTAGCCAATGAGCAGTTCTTC. Translated: CASGLANEQFF.

The gene calls are TRBV9 and TRBJ2-3, with D perhaps TRBD2 (6 bases). Trimming removed 4 bases at V and 4 bases at J, with 16 bases between. Germline-derived CDR1 and CDR2 are SGDLS and YYNGEE. This CDR3 has 15 amino acids. The CDR3 region is CASSTGLRQSDTQYF. DNA of the CDR3: TGTGCCAGCAGCACGGGACTGAGACAATCAGATACGCAGTATTTT.

The CDR3 region is CAWSWDSNSGNTIYF. CDR3 DNA: TGTGCCTGGAGTTGGGACAGTAACTCTGGAAACACCATATATTTT. The V call is TRBV30, the J call TRBJ1-3; 7 bases map to TRBD1. Per germline, CDR1 GTSNPN and CDR2 SVGIG (reference sequence). The CDR3 has 15 residues. After removal of 2 bases from V and 0 bases from J, the junction contained 4 bases not matched to a gene.

J is TRBJ2-1 and V is TRBV7-2; D unclear. Trimming removed 5 bases at V and 1 base at J, with 12 bases between. CDR1 and CDR2 (germline): SGHTA, FQGNSA. This CDR3 comprises 15 residues. In nucleotides, the CDR3 is TGTGCCAGCAGCCTGACTTCCGATTCCTACAATGAGCAGTTCTTC. It is translated as CASSLTSDSYNEQFF. The whole variable domain, remainder taken from reference TRBV7-2 and TRBJ2-1, is GAGVSQSPSNKVTEKGKDVELRCDPISGHTALYWYRQSLGQGLEFLIYFQGNSAPDKSGLPSDRFSAERTGGSVSTLTIQRTQQEDSAVYLCASSLTSDSYNEQFFGPGTRLTVL.

The chain has TRBV30 and TRBJ1-1, with 10 bases that match TRBD1. Germline V gene lookup returns CDR1 GTSNPN and CDR2 SVGIG (reference sequence). There are 16 residues in the CDR3. V was pared by 2 bases and J by 5 bases, with 11 bases of the junction left unmatched. The CDR3 DNA reads as TGTGCCTGGAGTCGGGGAGACAGGGGGCGATTTACTGAAGCTTTCTTT. This translates into CAWSRGDRGRFTEAFF. Based on the CDR3 plus reference TRBV30 and TRBJ1-1, the full variable domain is SQTIHQWPATLVQPVGSPLSLECTVEGTSNPNLYWYRQAAGRGLQLLFYSVGIGQISSEVPQNLSASRPQDRQFILSSKKLLLSDSGFYLCAWSRGDRGRFTEAFFGQGTRLTVV.

This clone was seen once. This chain links TRBV27 with TRBJ1-4; D perhaps matches TRBD1 (6 bases). This CDR3 contains 15 residues. V was trimmed by 8 bases and J by 6 bases, leaving 19 bases between them. Per germline, CDR1 MNHEY and CDR2 SMNVEV (reference sequence). The CDR3 reads CASRGGGANDEKLFF. DNA for the CDR3: TGTGCCAGCCGGGGCGGGGGGGCGAACGATGAAAAACTGTTTTTT.

This clone was counted only a few times. The chain carries TRBV7-2 and TRBJ1-1; D not resolved. The CDR3 spans 15 residues. The V gene's germline CDR1 is SGHTA and CDR2 FQGNSA. With 4 bases removed from V and 3 bases from J, the gap between germline ends came to 15 bases. In DNA form, the CDR3 reads TGTGCCAGCAGCTCCTCGCCTGCGCGGGACACTGAAGCTTTCTTT. Its protein is CASSSSPARDTEAFF.

This sequence joins TRBV14 and TRBJ1-6; D not certain. The V gene's germline CDR1 is SGHDN and CDR2 FVKESK. This CDR3 region has 16 residues. Trimming removed 1 base at V and 0 bases at J, with 7 bases between. CDR3 DNA: TGTGCCAGCAGCCAAGTGGGCAGCTCCTATAATTCACCCCTCCACTTT. The encoded protein is CASSQVGSSYNSPLHF.

There are a few counts of this clone. This rearrangement joins TRBV6-5 to TRBJ1-2, with a possible D match to TRBD1 (5 bases). The CDR3 runs 14 residues. CDR1 is MNHEY, CDR2 SVGAGI, per germline. The V end lost 2 bases, the J end lost 4 bases, and 11 bases lay between the germline ends. CDR3 region: CASSYAGLGYGYTF. Here the CDR3 DNA reads TGTGCCAGCAGTTACGCAGGGTTGGGCTATGGCTACACCTTC.

V gene TRBV4-3 combines with J gene TRBJ2-5; the D is unclear. CDR1 LGHNA and CDR2 YSLEER come from the germline V gene. Trimming pared 3 bases from V and 5 bases from J, leaving 10 bases between. There are 13 residues in the CDR3. The CDR3 loop reads CASSQNLRETQYF. The CDR3 nucleotides are TGCGCCAGCAGCCAGAACCTCAGGGAGACCCAGTACTTC.

This clone was seen just once. The chain is built from TRBV28 and TRBJ1-4; D is unclear. Germline-derived CDR1 and CDR2 are MDHEN and SYDVKM. The CDR3 runs to 15 residues. Trimming pared 7 bases from V and 8 bases from J, leaving 20 bases between. CDR3 bases: TGTGCCAGCACCTCTCCCGGGTCTCAAGGAGAAAAACTGTTTTTT. Translating it yields CASTSPGSQGEKLFF. Using reference TRBV28 and TRBJ1-4 for the parts outside the CDR3, the full variable domain is DVKVTQSSRYLVKRTGEKVFLECVQDMDHENMFWYRQDPGLGLRLIYFSYDVKMKEKGDIPEGYSVSREKKERFSLILESASTNQTSMYLCASTSPGSQGEKLFFGSGTQLSVL.

This chain joins TRBV9 and TRBJ1-2; D gene uncertain. The CDR3 length is 14 residues. V was cut by 4 bases and J by 1 base, with 11 bases left in between. Germline CDR1 is SGDLS and CDR2 is YYNGEE. The CDR3, as DNA: TGTGCCAGCAGCCCCCAACACCTTAACTATGGCTACACCTTC. It is translated as CASSPQHLNYGYTF.

CDR3 nucleotide sequence: TGTGCCAGCAGTGCTAGCGGGAGTGGAAGGGATACGCAGTATTTT. Translated: CASSASGSGRDTQYF. The chain joins TRBV6-4 to TRBJ2-3; 10 bases agree with TRBD2. Germline V gene lookup returns CDR1 MRHNA and CDR2 SNTAGT. This CDR3 region has 15 residues. V shed 4 bases and J 6 bases; nucleotides not matched to a gene: 7.